A single sample gave rise to the 25 T cell receptor beta chains below, sequenced in a study of beta chain features in type 1 diabetes. The isolated RNA, all of it, was reverse transcribed, so expressed TCRB transcripts were what got sequenced. The repertoire was sequenced with immunoSEQ multiplex PCR; TCRdb's copy has only in-frame clones and lacks some. The sample has some 200,000 clones; around 9.9% are singletons. The sequenced sample consisted of central memory CD4+ T cells from blood. The source of these receptors is a man aged 18 to 30 in good health.

The chain has TRBV4-2 and TRBJ2-4; D unclear. The CDR3 is 15 amino acids. From germline, CDR1 is LGHNA and CDR2 YNFKEQ. The V end was cut by 0 bases, the J end by 0 bases, with 6 bases between. CDR3 loop: CASSQDTLAKNIQYF. The CDR3 DNA is TGTGCCAGCAGCCAAGACACTTTAGCCAAAAACATTCAGTACTTC.

This clone was seen a handful of times. Different DNA sequences within this sample yield the same CDR3. V is TRBV5-1 and J is TRBJ2-1, with a possible D match to TRBD2 (5 bases). Trimming left V 0 bases short and J 0 bases short, with 10 bases between. Germline CDR1 is SGHRS and CDR2 is YFSETQ. The CDR3 runs to 16 residues. CDR3 DNA: TGCGCCAGCAGCTTGGCCCCGGGGAGCTCCTACAATGAGCAGTTCTTC. This codes for CASSLAPGSSYNEQFF.

The chain carries TRBV11-1 and TRBJ2-5, with D perhaps TRBD1 or TRBD2 (5 bases each). The CDR3 runs 16 residues. Germline CDR1 is SGHAT and CDR2 is FQDESV (reference sequence). Trimming pared 5 bases from V and 1 base from J, leaving 17 bases between. The CDR3 loop is CASSIRDLRVQETQYF. In DNA, the CDR3 is TGTGCCAGCAGCATCCGGGACCTAAGGGTCCAAGAGACCCAGTACTTC.

This clone was detected ten times or more. The V and J genes are TRBV7-2 and TRBJ2-1; D is perhaps TRBD1 (5 bases). Germline V lookup: CDR1 SGHTA, CDR2 FQGNSA. CDR3 size: 14 residues. The V end lost 2 bases, the J end lost 7 bases, and 12 bases lay between the germline ends. CDR3 loop: CASSLSQGWNEQFF. CDR3 in DNA: TGTGCCAGCAGCTTAAGCCAGGGCTGGAATGAGCAGTTCTTC.

This rearrangement joins TRBV7-8 to TRBJ1-4; 7 bases match TRBD1. The CDR3 runs 16 residues. With 2 bases clipped from V and 5 bases from J, the junction kept 8 bases outside the gene matches. Germline V gives CDR1 SGHVS, CDR2 FQNEAQ. This CDR3 is CASSLKPRGENEKLFF. CDR3 sequence (DNA): TGTGCCAGCAGCTTAAAGCCCAGGGGGGAAAATGAAAAACTGTTTTTT. The full variable domain, rest sourced from reference TRBV7-8 and TRBJ1-4, is GAGVSQSPRYKVAKRGQDVALRCDPISGHVSLFWYQQALGQGPEFLTYFQNEAQLDKSGLPSDRFFAERPEGSVSTLKIQRTQQEDSAVYLCASSLKPRGENEKLFFGSGTQLSVL.

The V gene is TRBV7-2, the J gene TRBJ2-7; no firm D call. The CDR3 runs 14 residues. The germline V gene has CDR1 SGHTA and CDR2 FQGNSA. V was cut by 1 base and J by 1 base, with 8 bases left in between. The CDR3 is CASSLDPLSYEQYF. In nucleotides, the CDR3 is TGTGCCAGCAGCTTAGATCCGCTATCCTACGAGCAGTACTTC.

This clone was detected a few times. This rearrangement joins TRBV2 to TRBJ2-1, with 9 positions matching TRBD1. CDR1 SNHLY and CDR2 FYNNEI come from the germline V gene. With V trimmed by 5 bases and J by 7 bases, 6 bases remained unmatched. This CDR3 is built from 14 residues. The CDR3 sequence: CASSNRQGGNEQFF. CDR3 DNA: TGTGCCAGCAGTAACAGACAGGGGGGGAATGAGCAGTTCTTC.

This sequence joins TRBV11-2 and TRBJ1-1, with TRBD1 as a possible D gene (5 bases). V lost 2 bases and J 1 base, leaving 8 bases between the germline ends. Germline CDR1 reads SGHAT; CDR2 reads FQNNGV. The CDR3 loop spans 14 amino acids. The chain's CDR3 is CASSLRQGNTEAFF. CDR3 DNA sequence: TGTGCCAGCAGCTTAAGGCAGGGGAACACTGAAGCTTTCTTT.

As regards this clone: Just one base apart from a much larger clone, this may be a read error. Within the sample, other DNA sequences also encode this same CDR3. The rearrangement joins TRBV29-1 to TRBJ1-2, with D perhaps TRBD1 (6 bases). The CDR3 contains 13 residues. With 6 bases removed from V and 8 bases from J, the gap between germline ends came to 19 bases. CDR1 and CDR2 from the germline V gene are SQVTM and ANQGSEA. The CDR3 reads CSVVRDTTGGYTF. The CDR3 DNA is TGCAGCGTAGTCCGGGACACCACGGGGGGCTACACCTTC.

The table lists this clone with many counts. The rearrangement uses TRBV11-2 and TRBJ2-7; unclear D gene. Germline V gives CDR1 SGHAT, CDR2 FQNNGV. Trimming left V 1 base short and J 4 bases short, with 5 bases between. The CDR3 is made up of 12 amino acids. The CDR3 spells CASSLVVYEQYF. CDR3 coding DNA: TGTGCCAGCAGCTTAGTCGTTTACGAGCAGTACTTC.

The chain couples TRBV28 to TRBJ2-7; 7 bases map to TRBD1. Germline-derived CDR1 and CDR2 are MDHEN and SYDVKM. V gave up 7 bases and J gave up 3 bases; unmatched junction bases: 12. The CDR3 has 15 amino acids. This CDR3 reads CASIKGVQGIYEQYF. In nucleotides, the CDR3 is TGTGCCAGCATTAAGGGGGTACAGGGGATCTACGAGCAGTACTTC.

This clone came up a few times. The J gene is TRBJ2-5, the V gene TRBV19; D not certain. Germline CDR1 is LNHDA and CDR2 is SQIVND (reference sequence). V was cut by 5 bases and J by 1 base, with 5 bases left in between. This CDR3 region has 12 residues. DNA for the CDR3: TGTGCCAGTAGTGCCCTCCAAGAGACCCAGTACTTC. Translation gives CASSALQETQYF.

This clone has only a few counts. The chain combines TRBV11-2 with TRBJ2-3, with 12 bases matching TRBD1. This CDR3 region has 16 residues. With 4 bases clipped from V and 4 bases from J, the junction kept 6 bases outside the gene matches. Germline values: CDR1 SGHAT, CDR2 FQNNGV. The CDR3 sequence: CASSWAGTGGADTQYF. The CDR3 DNA follows: TGTGCCAGCAGCTGGGCCGGGACAGGGGGCGCAGATACGCAGTATTTT.

At least ten counts were recorded for this clone. The chain employs TRBV7-9 and TRBJ2-1, with 10 bases lining up with TRBD2. The CDR3 contains 16 residues. Unmatched junction bases numbered 8, after V lost 0 bases and J lost 9 bases. Germline V gene lookup returns CDR1 SEHNR and CDR2 FQNEAQ (reference sequence). DNA for the CDR3: TGTGCCAGCAGCTTAGCGCTAGCGGGAGTTTTGGTTGAGCAGTTCTTC. Translating gives CASSLALAGVLVEQFF.

The V gene is TRBV11-1, the J gene TRBJ2-1; maybe TRBD1 (6 bases). Germline lookup yields CDR1 SGHAT and CDR2 FQDESV (reference sequence). The CDR3 totals 14 residues. V was shortened by 6 bases and J by 2 bases, with 11 bases between the two germline ends. CDR3 bases: TGTGCCAGCAGTCGACAGGTTACCTACAATGAGCAGTTCTTC. It translates to CASSRQVTYNEQFF.

A few counts support this clone. The rearrangement joins TRBV30 to TRBJ1-5, with a weak D call TRBD1 (6 bases). The CDR3 sequence is 13 residues long. Germline values: CDR1 GTSNPN, CDR2 SVGIG (reference sequence). Trimming removed 1 base from V and 8 bases from J, with 12 bases in between. CDR3 sequence (DNA): TGTGCCTGGAGTGGACAGGTTGCAGAGCCCCAGCATTTT. Translated: CAWSGQVAEPQHF.

This clone has a handful of counts. The chain combines TRBV10-3 with TRBJ1-5; possibly TRBD1 for D (5 bases). This CDR3 has 13 residues. V lost 2 bases and J lost 7, with 9 bases in between. Germline assignment: CDR1 ENHRY and CDR2 SYGVKD. The CDR3 bases are TGTGCCATCAGTGAGCGGGGGTGGCAGCCCCAGCATTTT. It specifies CAISERGWQPQHF.

This clone was found a few times. The rearrangement uses TRBV18 and TRBJ2-5; no reliable D call. Between the trimmed V and J ends, which lost 2 bases and 4 bases, there was a span of 8 bases. The germline CDR1 and CDR2 sequences are KGHSH and LQKENI. The CDR3 consists of 13 residues. CDR3 sequence reads: CASSPDQAETQYF. CDR3 sequence (DNA): TGTGCCAGCTCACCAGACCAGGCAGAGACCCAGTACTTC.

The table lists this clone with a few counts. The chain links TRBV6-5 to TRBJ2-3; D remains unclear. Trimming stripped 4 bases from V and 1 base from J, with 6 bases between. This CDR3 is 13 amino acids long. Germline lookup yields CDR1 MNHEY and CDR2 SVGAGI. The CDR3 sequence: CASSLAGTDTQYF. CDR3 in DNA: TGTGCCAGCAGTTTAGCAGGCACAGATACGCAGTATTTT.

In this sample, this clone turned up a few times. The CDR3 loop reads CASSLGANEETQYF. Written as DNA, the CDR3 is TGTGCCAGCAGCTTAGGGGCCAATGAAGAGACCCAGTACTTC. The chain joins TRBV7-2 to TRBJ2-5; the D is unclear. With 1 base removed from V and 3 bases from J, the gap between germline ends came to 9 bases. The CDR3 is 14 amino acids. Per the germline V gene, CDR1 is SGHTA and CDR2 is FQGNSA.

This clone showed up just a few times. This chain links TRBV29-1 with TRBJ1-6; D possibly corresponds to TRBD1 (5 bases). Germline CDR1 reads SQVTM; CDR2 reads ANQGSEA. The CDR3 is made up of 12 amino acids. V was trimmed by 8 bases and J by 13 bases, leaving 18 bases between them. CDR3: CSIMDQRGPLHF. The CDR3 nucleotides read TGCAGCATAATGGACCAGCGGGGGCCCCTCCACTTT. The variable domain in full, with the rest retrieved from reference TRBV29-1 and TRBJ1-6, is SAVISQKPSRDICQRGTSLTIQCQVDSQVTMMFWYRQQPGQSLTLIATANQGSEATYESGFVIDKFPISRPNLTFSTLTVSNMSPEDSSIYLCSIMDQRGPLHFGNGTRLTVT.

The rearrangement links TRBV5-4 to TRBJ2-5; 9 bases line up with TRBD2. Per germline, CDR1 SGHNT and CDR2 YYREEE (reference sequence). V dropped 2 bases and J dropped 4; count of bases not matched to a gene: 6. This CDR3 has 15 amino acids. The CDR3 here is CASSLSLAGTETQYF. The CDR3 region has the DNA TGTGCCAGCAGCTTAAGCCTAGCGGGAACAGAGACCCAGTACTTC.

Only a few counts were recorded for this clone. The chain combines TRBV29-1 with TRBJ1-1, with D possibly being TRBD1 (6 bases). This CDR3 has 12 residues. Germline V CDR1 and CDR2: SQVTM, ANQGSEA. Trimming took 2 bases from V and 8 from J, leaving 12 bases between them. DNA of the CDR3: TGCAGCGTTGAATCAGGACAGCAAGAAGCTTTCTTT. As protein: CSVESGQQEAFF. Full variable domain (rest looked up from reference TRBV29-1 and TRBJ1-1): SAVISQKPSRDICQRGTSLTIQCQVDSQVTMMFWYRQQPGQSLTLIATANQGSEATYESGFVIDKFPISRPNLTFSTLTVSNMSPEDSSIYLCSVESGQQEAFFGQGTRLTVV.

In this sample, this clone turned up a few times. The chain combines TRBV19 with TRBJ2-7; 9 bases fit TRBD1. V shed 5 bases, J shed 3 bases, and the junction held 5 bases outside the gene matches. CDR3 length: 14 residues. Germline V gene sequence: CDR1 LNHDA, CDR2 SQIVND (reference sequence). The CDR3 DNA follows: TGTGCCAGTAGTGAACAGGGGGCGAGCTACGAGCAGTACTTC. Protein: CASSEQGASYEQYF.

The chain joins TRBV7-2 to TRBJ2-7; no definite D call. The length of the CDR3 is 15 residues. The V gene lost 2 bases and the J gene lost 0 bases, with 11 bases spanning the gap. Germline lookup yields CDR1 SGHTA and CDR2 FQGNSA. CDR3 residues: CASSLYRSYSYEQYF. CDR3 bases: TGTGCCAGCAGCTTATATAGGTCTTACTCCTACGAGCAGTACTTC.